The 8 T cell receptor gamma chains presented below share a single source sample, sequenced in a study of intestinal T cells in coeliac disease. More than 8 formalin-fixed paraffin-embedded scrolls, each 5 µm thick, supplied each case's genomic DNA. LymphoTrack primers amplified TRG sequences from approximately 180 ng of biopsy DNA. TCRdb re-called clones from the multiplex PCR reads via CATT. The sample consists of a few hundred gamma-chain clones, roughly 49% of them appearing once. The sample taken for sequencing was a duodenal biopsy. The source of these receptors is a human donor who served as a control with a normal duodenal biopsy, not a healthy volunteer.

The chain couples TRGV9 to TRGJ1 or TRGJ2. The CDR3 loop spans 15 amino acids. V was clipped by 0 bases and J by 4 bases; unmatched bases: 9. Germline assignment: CDR1 GITISATS and CDR2 ISYDGTV (reference sequence). The CDR3 DNA reads TGTGCCTTGTGGGAGGTGCTCACGGGGTATTATAAGAAACTCTTT. Amino acids: CALWEVLTGYYKKLF.

This clone was observed a handful of times. TCRdb's listed protein matches a much larger clone and diverges from this DNA's translation at residue 10, likely through a read error; the protein shown comes from the DNA. V usage is TRGV10 and J usage is TRGJP1. TRGV10 is an open reading frame, and its role is uncertain. The CDR3 loop spans 16 amino acids. Trimming at V came to 11 bases and at J to 8 bases, leaving 21 bases not matched to a gene. CDR3 sequence reads: CAATRGVWSAGWFKIF. In nucleotides, the CDR3 is TGTGCTGCGACACGGGGGGTTTGGTCGGCAGGTTGGTTCAAGATATTT.

Notes on this clone: TCRdb lists the protein of a much larger clone for this DNA, which differs at residue 12, so this is likely a read error; the protein given here is translated from the DNA itself. This chain uses TRGV2 with TRGJP2. In germline, CDR1 is EGSNGY, CDR2 YDSYNSKV. The CDR3 is made up of 15 amino acids. CDR3 nucleotides: TGTGCCACCTGGGACGGCCCCAGTAGTGATTGGACCAAGACGTTT. Protein product: CATWDGPSSDWTKTF.

This clone was observed a handful of times. The rearrangement uses TRGV2 and TRGJP2. Germline CDR1 EGSNGY, CDR2 YDSYNSKV. The CDR3 is 15 amino acids. The trim removed 0 bases at V and 1 base at J, leaving 2 bases unmatched. The DNA for the CDR3 is TGTGCCACCTGGGACGGGGTTAGTAGTGATTGGATCAAGACGTTT. Protein product: CATWDGVSSDWIKTF.

This chain connects TRGV11 to TRGJ1 or TRGJ2. TRGV11 is an ORF, and what it does is uncertain. The CDR3 consists of 15 residues. Losses at the gene ends were 15 bases for V and 1 base for J; bases not matched to a gene: 18. The CDR3 reads CALLDSGPNYYKKLF. CDR3 DNA sequence: TGTGCCCTGCTGGATTCCGGGCCCAATTATTATAAGAAACTCTTT.

CDR3 sequence (DNA): TGTGCTGCGTGGGATTTGGATAAGAAACTCTTT. The encoded protein is CAAWDLDKKLF. V usage is TRGV10 and J usage is TRGJ1 or TRGJ2. TRGV10 is an open reading frame whose function is uncertain. CDR3 length equals 11 residues. V lost 8 bases to trimming and J lost 8 bases; unmatched junction nucleotides: 7.

CDR3: CATWDRPAYYKKLF. CDR3 DNA sequence: TGTGCCACCTGGGACAGGCCCGCTTATTATAAGAAACTCTTT. The chain joins TRGV3 to TRGJ1 or TRGJ2. Germline V lookup: CDR1 VTNTFY, CDR2 YDVSTARD (reference sequence). The CDR3 covers 14 residues. J was trimmed by 3 bases and V by 0 bases; bases with no gene match: 5.

V usage is TRGV2 and J usage is TRGJ1 or TRGJ2. This CDR3 comprises 12 residues. Looked up from germline, CDR1 is EGSNGY and CDR2 is YDSYNSKV. After removal of 5 bases from V and 10 bases from J, the junction contained 11 bases not matched to a gene. The CDR3 region is CATWGRAWKKLF. As DNA, the CDR3 is TGTGCCACCTGGGGACGGGCTTGGAAGAAACTCTTT.